The clone carrying this T cell receptor beta chain appeared once. Antigen unknown. In germline, CDR1 is LGHNA, CDR2 YNFKEQ. Between the trimmed V and J ends, which lost 0 bases and 1 base, there was a span of 7 bases. There are 14 residues in the CDR3. Used for diagnoses were clinical symptoms, serum thyroxine and TRAb, thyroid ultrasound and orbital computed tomography. These data originate in a study of T cells in Graves' hyperthyroidism and ophthalmopathy. Study outcomes and limitations: Ophthalmopathy was told apart from stable hyperthyroidism by a 13 V-J model. The model's output predicted ophthalmopathy at a median of 6.5 months prior to onset.

Amplification targeted TCR beta CDR3 regions from RNA transcripts. Using the HTBI primer set, a first-round RT-PCR was run on the TCR CDR3. TCRdb processed the multiplex PCR reads anew with MiXCR; each CDR3 protein has one entry. The table records roughly 500,000 distinct CDR3 sequences, roughly 50% of them present only once. Sequenced input: peripheral blood or thyroid tissue (not recorded which). The V call is TRBV4-2, the J call TRBJ2-7; maybe TRBD1 (5 bases). This TCR derives from an adult woman with Graves' disease, either hyperthyroidism or ophthalmopathy (not recorded which). The CDR3 protein is CASSQEDTSYEQYF. The CDR3, as DNA: TGTGCCAGCAGCCAAGAGGACACTTCCTACGAGCAGTACTTC.